One sample yielded the 32 T cell receptor beta chains listed below, sequenced in a study of blood T cell repertoires in COVID-19. Here immunoSEQ multiplex PCR was the method, and the copy in TCRdb shows in-frame clones only, minus some. Altogether approximately 120,000 clones are present, 85% to 90% being singletons, with the ten largest covering roughly 4%. Sequencing was done on a sample of peripheral blood. The receptors derive from a human donor in a cohort sampled during active COVID-19.

This clone was counted once. This sequence joins TRBV10-3 and TRBJ2-3; 9 bases line up with TRBD2. Losses at the gene ends were 4 bases for V and 2 bases for J; bases not matched to a gene: 13. CDR1 and CDR2 from the germline V gene are ENHRY and SYGVKD. The CDR3 consists of 18 residues. CDR3 coding DNA: TGTGCCATCAGTGTCGTCAGGACTAGCGAGGGTTTCACAGATACGCAGTATTTT. Translation: CAISVVRTSEGFTDTQYF.

V usage is TRBV20-1 and J usage is TRBJ2-5; no clear D. The CDR3 has 11 residues. V dropped 3 bases and J dropped 3 bases, with 5 bases sitting between them. Germline V gives CDR1 DFQATT, CDR2 SNEGSKA (reference sequence). As DNA, the CDR3 is TGCAGTGCTAGCCCTAAAGAGACCCAGTACTTC. Translating it yields CSASPKETQYF.

J is TRBJ1-5 and V is TRBV27, with 9 bases lining up with TRBD1. With 3 bases clipped from V and 7 bases from J, the junction kept 4 bases outside the gene matches. Germline assignment: CDR1 MNHEY and CDR2 SMNVEV (reference sequence). The CDR3 loop spans 14 amino acids. CDR3 nucleotide sequence: TGTGCCAGCAGTTTGGACAGGGGAGGACAGCCCCAGCATTTT. Translated: CASSLDRGGQPQHF.

The chain couples TRBV24-1 to TRBJ1-2; no definite D call. Germline CDR1 KGHDR, CDR2 SFDVKD. V gave up 5 bases and J gave up 8 bases, with 11 bases separating them. The CDR3 totals 12 residues. The CDR3 nucleotides read TGTGCCACCAGTGGCCCTACGGAGGGCTACACCTTC. This encodes CATSGPTEGYTF.

The rearrangement uses TRBV7-2 and TRBJ1-1, with D unclear. This CDR3 region has 16 residues. The germline V gene has CDR1 SGHTA and CDR2 FQGNSA. The V end was cut by 1 base, the J end by 0 bases, with 12 bases between. For the CDR3, the DNA is TGTGCCAGCAGCTTAGTGGGCGGGGTCATGAACACTGAAGCTTTCTTT. Amino acids: CASSLVGGVMNTEAFF. Looking up the rest from reference TRBV7-2 and TRBJ1-1 gives the full variable domain: GAGVSQSPSNKVTEKGKDVELRCDPISGHTALYWYRQSLGQGLEFLIYFQGNSAPDKSGLPSDRFSAERTGGSVSTLTIQRTQQEDSAVYLCASSLVGGVMNTEAFFGQGTRLTVV.

The chain links TRBV6-2 or TRBV6-3 to TRBJ1-1; weak D call: TRBD1 (6 bases). CDR1 is MNHEY, CDR2 SVGEGT, per germline. Trimming removed 5 bases at V and 3 bases at J, with 19 bases between. The CDR3 loop spans 16 amino acids. For the CDR3, the DNA is TGTGCCAGCAGTAACCGACAGGCATCCCACGACACTGAAGCTTTCTTT. Amino acid sequence: CASSNRQASHDTEAFF.

V gene TRBV4-3 combines with J gene TRBJ2-3, with a tentative D call TRBD2 (5 bases). CDR1 and CDR2 from the germline V gene are LGHNA and YSLEER. The CDR3 spans 17 residues. Trimming removed 0 bases from V and 5 bases from J, with 18 bases in between. The DNA for the CDR3 is TGCGCCAGCAGCCAAGATCCCCAGAGCGGACTCGGAGATACGCAGTATTTT. Amino acids: CASSQDPQSGLGDTQYF.

The chain couples TRBV19 to TRBJ2-1; D perhaps matches TRBD1 (5 bases). The CDR3 covers 17 residues. V lost 6 bases to trimming and J lost 4 bases, with 22 bases between them. Germline values: CDR1 LNHDA, CDR2 SQIVND (reference sequence). CDR3 residues: CASSTDSLPLGYNEQFF. Written as DNA, the CDR3 is TGTGCCAGTAGCACTGACAGTCTCCCCCTCGGGTACAATGAGCAGTTCTTC.

This chain uses TRBV10-3 with TRBJ1-2; possible D gene TRBD1, 5 bases. CDR1 is ENHRY and CDR2 is SYGVKD in the germline V gene. Trimming left V 8 bases short and J 7 bases short, with 26 bases between. CDR3 size: 16 residues. The DNA of the CDR3 is TGTGCCATCTGGCTGGAGGGGCAGTCAGCCAGTAGTGGCTACACCTTC. It translates to CAIWLEGQSASSGYTF.

V usage is TRBV25-1 and J usage is TRBJ1-1; D is undetermined. This CDR3 is 13 amino acids long. V lost 6 bases and J 5 bases, leaving 13 bases between the germline ends. Germline CDR1 is MGHDK and CDR2 is SYGVNS. The CDR3 DNA reads as TGTGCCAGCAGAGGACGGGCGGGGACTGAAGCTTTCTTT. It codes for CASRGRAGTEAFF.

The chain links TRBV19 to TRBJ1-1; TRBD1 is a possible D gene (5 bases). CDR3 size: 15 residues. V shed 3 bases and J shed 0 bases, with 11 bases lying between them. CDR1 and CDR2 (germline): LNHDA, SQIVND (reference sequence). The CDR3 sequence is CASSIQGTMNTEAFF. The DNA for the CDR3 is TGTGCCAGTAGTATCCAGGGTACGATGAACACTGAAGCTTTCTTT.

The chain uses TRBV28 and TRBJ2-1, with 10 bases identical to TRBD1. This CDR3 contains 15 residues. Germline V gives CDR1 MDHEN, CDR2 SYDVKM. After removal of 6 bases from V and 7 bases from J, the junction contained 9 bases not matched to a gene. CDR3 sequence reads: CASRETGGSRNEQFF. The CDR3 coding sequence is TGTGCCAGCAGGGAGACAGGGGGCAGTAGGAATGAGCAGTTCTTC.

This chain uses TRBV10-1 with TRBJ2-3; no firm D call. The V end lost 10 bases, the J end lost 4 bases, and 15 bases lay between the germline ends. This CDR3 spans 13 amino acids. Germline V CDR1 and CDR2: WNHNN, SYGVQD (reference sequence). In nucleotides, the CDR3 is TGCGCCACCTCGGCACAAGCGTCAGATACGCAGTATTTT. Its translation is CATSAQASDTQYF.

The CDR3, as DNA: TGCAGTGCTACTGACAGGGTTGGCTATGGCTACACCTTC. Translated: CSATDRVGYGYTF. The chain couples TRBV20-1 to TRBJ1-2, with TRBD1 identical over 7 bases. Germline V gene data show CDR1 as DFQATT and CDR2 as SNEGSKA (reference sequence). V shed 4 bases and J 4 bases; nucleotides not matched to a gene: 6. This CDR3 is 13 amino acids long.

The chain links TRBV7-2 to TRBJ1-5; 7 bases map to TRBD1. Trimming cost V 1 base and J 7 bases; bases outside gene matches: 4. Germline assignment: CDR1 SGHTA and CDR2 FQGNSA. There are 14 residues in the CDR3. The CDR3 spells CASSLGGGPQPQHF. Written as DNA, the CDR3 is TGTGCCAGCAGCTTAGGAGGGGGCCCGCAGCCCCAGCATTTT.

The chain couples TRBV19 to TRBJ1-1; 7 nucleotides align to TRBD1. There are 14 residues in the CDR3. Trimming removed 5 bases from V and 4 bases from J; junction bases left unmatched: 7. Germline V CDR1 and CDR2: LNHDA, SQIVND (reference sequence). The CDR3 coding sequence is TGTGCCAGTAGTTCCACAGGGGCGAGCACTGAAGCTTTCTTT. As protein: CASSSTGASTEAFF.

The chain joins TRBV7-3 to TRBJ2-1; 10 positions match TRBD2. After removal of 6 bases from V and 7 bases from J, the junction contained 12 bases not matched to a gene. CDR3 size: 16 residues. Per germline, CDR1 SGHTA and CDR2 FQGTGA. The CDR3 bases are TGTGCCAGCAGTCCAGCAAGCGGGGGGGCCCAAAATGAGCAGTTCTTC. Residues: CASSPASGGAQNEQFF.

The chain recombines TRBV27 with TRBJ1-3; 9 bases are a match to TRBD1. Germline CDR1 is MNHEY and CDR2 is SMNVEV (reference sequence). CDR3 length: 16 residues. V gave up 10 bases and J gave up 4 bases; unmatched junction bases: 14. The chain's CDR3 is CATGVGQGLAGNTIYF. CDR3 DNA: TGTGCCACTGGTGTTGGACAGGGGTTGGCCGGAAACACCATATATTTT.

For this clone: The sample holds other DNA sequences that translate to the same CDR3. The V call is TRBV5-1, the J call TRBJ2-3; 7 bases are shared with TRBD2. CDR3 size: 15 residues. Trimming removed 4 bases from V and 0 bases from J; junction bases left unmatched: 5. Per germline, CDR1 SGHRS and CDR2 YFSETQ. CDR3 protein: CASSLAGASTDTQYF. In DNA form, the CDR3 reads TGCGCCAGCAGCCTGGCGGGAGCTAGCACAGATACGCAGTATTTT.

The chain combines TRBV4-1 with TRBJ2-3; possibly TRBD1 for D (5 bases). This CDR3 region has 13 residues. Trimming removed 1 base from V and 4 bases from J, with 6 bases in between. CDR1 is MGHRA and CDR2 is YSYEKL in the germline V gene. The chain's CDR3 is CASSQVGADTQYF. In DNA form, the CDR3 reads TGCGCCAGCAGCCAAGTAGGGGCAGATACGCAGTATTTT.

V is TRBV25-1 and J is TRBJ2-5; 8 bases are a match to TRBD1. V trimming: 4 bases; J trimming: 5 bases; junction bases outside the gene matches: 15. Per germline, CDR1 MGHDK and CDR2 SYGVNS. This CDR3 has 17 amino acids. The CDR3 loop reads CASSGPTQWWTGETQYF. CDR3 coding DNA: TGTGCCAGCAGTGGCCCGACCCAGTGGTGGACAGGGGAGACCCAGTACTTC.

The chain joins TRBV13 to TRBJ2-5; 7 bases align to TRBD1. The J segment lost 2 bases and the V segment lost 3 bases, leaving 9 bases of the junction unmatched. The CDR3 consists of 16 residues. Germline V gives CDR1 PRHDT, CDR2 FYEKMQ (reference sequence). CDR3 DNA: TGTGCCAGCAGCTTGGAGCCGGGACAGAGACAAGAGACCCAGTACTTC. Amino acid sequence: CASSLEPGQRQETQYF.

The chain is built from TRBV7-9 and TRBJ1-1; D remains ambiguous. The CDR3 is 16 amino acids. The germline CDR1 and CDR2 sequences are SEHNR and FQNEAQ (reference sequence). Between the trimmed V and J ends, which lost 5 bases and 2 bases, there was a span of 18 bases. CDR3 residues: CASSLGAGLVNTEAFF. The DNA for the CDR3 is TGTGCCAGCAGCCTAGGTGCAGGACTCGTCAACACTGAAGCTTTCTTT.

The rearrangement uses TRBV12-3 or TRBV12-4 and TRBJ2-5; TRBD1 agrees at 7 bases. The CDR3 is 13 residues long. The V gene end was trimmed by 6 bases and the J gene end by 1 base; junction bases not matched to a gene: 2. The CDR3 loop reads CASSRDSQETQYF. DNA of the CDR3: TGTGCCAGCAGCCGGGACAGCCAAGAGACCCAGTACTTC.

This rearrangement joins TRBV2 to TRBJ2-7, with 13 nucleotides matching TRBD2. CDR1 SNHLY and CDR2 FYNNEI come from the germline V gene. V lost 5 bases and J lost 6; bases outside the gene matches: 10. This CDR3 spans 16 amino acids. CDR3 sequence (DNA): TGTGCCAGCAGTCCGCGCGGGACTAGCGGGATAGGCGAGCAGTACGTC. This translates into CASSPRGTSGIGEQYV.

The chain links TRBV6-4 to TRBJ1-5, with no clear D. The CDR3 is made up of 15 amino acids. Per the germline V gene, CDR1 is MRHNA and CDR2 is SNTAGT. CDR3 nucleotides: TGTGCAACCAAACCCGGGGTAGCGCCAGGTCAGCCCCAGCATTTT. Translated: CATKPGVAPGQPQHF.

The rearrangement uses TRBV7-9 and TRBJ2-1; D uncertain. The CDR3 is 11 amino acids. Germline CDR1 reads SEHNR; CDR2 reads FQNEAQ (reference sequence). Trimming removed 7 bases at V and 6 bases at J, with 7 bases between. CDR3 nucleotides: TGTGCCAGCACCCTATCCAATGAGCAGTTCTTC. The encoded protein is CASTLSNEQFF.

The chain combines TRBV21-1 with TRBJ2-5; TRBD2, as called in the table, went unchecked against the DNA. TRBV21-1 is a pseudogene segment. The CDR3 is 21 residues long. CDR3 nucleotides: TGTGCCAGCAGCACCCGGTGGGAGCGGACAGTAGTAGCGGGAGTGAGAGAGACCCAGTACTTC. Residues: CASSTRWERTVVAGVRETQYF.

The chain couples TRBV24-1 to TRBJ1-5; D is possibly TRBD1 (5 bases). The CDR3 extends over 14 amino acids. Looked up from germline, CDR1 is KGHDR and CDR2 is SFDVKD. Trimming removed 7 bases at V and 4 bases at J, with 13 bases between. CDR3 coding DNA: TGTGCCACCAGCCGCGGGACGGATAATCAGCCCCAGCATTTT. Amino acids: CATSRGTDNQPQHF.

CDR3 residues: CASSPSGGPGAQYF. The CDR3 DNA reads as TGCGCCAGCAGTCCGTCAGGGGGCCCCGGGGCCCAGTACTTC. The rearrangement uses TRBV4-1 and TRBJ2-5; 8 nucleotides line up with TRBD1. From germline, CDR1 is MGHRA and CDR2 YSYEKL. CDR3 length: 14 amino acids. Losses at the gene ends were 6 bases for V and 9 bases for J; bases not matched to a gene: 12.

The chain carries TRBV9 and TRBJ2-5; 8 nucleotides line up with TRBD2. Trimming took 0 bases from V and 5 from J; bases not matched to a gene: 6. In germline, CDR1 is SGDLS, CDR2 YYNGEE. CDR3 length: 15 residues. The CDR3 nucleotides read TGTGCCAGCAGCGTAGGACGGGGGGGCCACGAGACCCAGTACTTC. Translating it yields CASSVGRGGHETQYF.

The genes are TRBV24-1 and TRBJ2-1; TRBD2 agrees at 13 bases. The germline CDR1 and CDR2 sequences are KGHDR and SFDVKD. Trimming at V came to 4 bases and at J to 8 bases, leaving 13 bases not matched to a gene. The CDR3 has 18 residues. The CDR3 DNA sequence: TGTGCCACCAGTGACTCCTTGAGACTAGCGGGAGGTAGAGATGAGCAGTTCTTC. This sequence encodes CATSDSLRLAGGRDEQFF.